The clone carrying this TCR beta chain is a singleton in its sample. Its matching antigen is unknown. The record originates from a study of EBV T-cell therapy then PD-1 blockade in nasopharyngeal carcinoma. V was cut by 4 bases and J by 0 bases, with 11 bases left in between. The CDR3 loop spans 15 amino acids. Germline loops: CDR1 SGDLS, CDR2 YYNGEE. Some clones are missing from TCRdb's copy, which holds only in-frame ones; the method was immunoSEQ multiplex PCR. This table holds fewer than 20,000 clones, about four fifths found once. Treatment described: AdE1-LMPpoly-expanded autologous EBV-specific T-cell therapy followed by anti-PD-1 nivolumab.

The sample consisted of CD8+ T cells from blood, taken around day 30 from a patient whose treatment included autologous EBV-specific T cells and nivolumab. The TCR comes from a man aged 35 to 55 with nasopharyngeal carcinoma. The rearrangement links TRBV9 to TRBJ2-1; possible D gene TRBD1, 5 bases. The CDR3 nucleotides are TGTGCCAGCAGCACCCGGACAAACTCCTACAATGAGCAGTTCTTC. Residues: CASSTRTNSYNEQFF.